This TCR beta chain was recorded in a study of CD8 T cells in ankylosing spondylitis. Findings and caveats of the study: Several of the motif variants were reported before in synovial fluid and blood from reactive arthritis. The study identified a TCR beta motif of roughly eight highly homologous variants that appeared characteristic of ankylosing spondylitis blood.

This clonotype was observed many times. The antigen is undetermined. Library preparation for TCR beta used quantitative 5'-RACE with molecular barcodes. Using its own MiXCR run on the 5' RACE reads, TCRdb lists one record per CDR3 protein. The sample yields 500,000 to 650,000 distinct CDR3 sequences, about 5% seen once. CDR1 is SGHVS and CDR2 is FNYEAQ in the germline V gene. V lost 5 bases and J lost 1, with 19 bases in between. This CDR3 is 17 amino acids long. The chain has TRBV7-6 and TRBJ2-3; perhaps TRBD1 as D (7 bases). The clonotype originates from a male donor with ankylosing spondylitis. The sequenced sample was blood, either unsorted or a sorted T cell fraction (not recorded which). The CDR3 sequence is CASSPAQGGLGTDTQYF. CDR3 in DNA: TGTGCCAGCAGCCCAGCCCAGGGGGGCCTGGGCACAGATACGCAGTATTTT.